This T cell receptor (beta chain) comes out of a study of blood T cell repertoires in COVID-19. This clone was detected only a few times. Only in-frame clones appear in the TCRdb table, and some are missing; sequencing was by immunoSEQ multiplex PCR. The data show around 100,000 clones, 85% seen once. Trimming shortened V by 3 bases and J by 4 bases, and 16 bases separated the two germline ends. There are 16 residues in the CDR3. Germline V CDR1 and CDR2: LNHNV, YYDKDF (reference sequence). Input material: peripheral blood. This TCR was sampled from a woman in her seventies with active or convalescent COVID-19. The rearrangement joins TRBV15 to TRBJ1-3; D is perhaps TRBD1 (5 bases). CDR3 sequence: CATSRRSGARGNTIYF. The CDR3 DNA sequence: TGTGCCACCAGCAGGCGGAGCGGGGCGAGGGGAAACACCATATATTTT.